The clone carrying this TCR beta chain came up many times. Its target is not known. TCRdb independently ran MiXCR on the RACE reads; one entry per CDR3 protein. The sample consists of roughly 360,000 distinct CDR3 sequences, about 4.4% of them appearing once. The data were taken from a study of human T cells and chemical hapten exposure. Noted time point: patch test 1, 2 weeks after DPC sensitization. The sample's treatment: therapeutic diphenylcyclopropenone sensitization with weekly scalp DPC. At every patch-test visit, blood was drawn before the patch test was applied. Extraction of total RNA was performed on unfractionated whole blood. The CDR3 contains 16 residues. The V and J ends lost 5 bases and 7 bases, in that order; junction bases with no gene match: 16. The germline V gene has CDR1 SEHNR and CDR2 FQNEAQ (reference sequence). Study-level findings and limits: Among expanded TCRs, significantly more large CDR3 similarity clusters formed than among controls.

This chain joins TRBV7-9 and TRBJ1-2, with 7 bases matching TRBD1. The source material was whole blood, sampled in connection with sensitization to the hapten diphenylcyclopropenone (DPC). This receptor was obtained from a woman aged 50 to 60 with alopecia areata. Some clones in this sample may be carry-over from other donors' samples. CDR3 residues: CASSPATRQGGSGYTF. In nucleotides, the CDR3 is TGTGCCAGCAGCCCGGCGACGCGGCAGGGGGGTTCTGGCTACACCTTC.